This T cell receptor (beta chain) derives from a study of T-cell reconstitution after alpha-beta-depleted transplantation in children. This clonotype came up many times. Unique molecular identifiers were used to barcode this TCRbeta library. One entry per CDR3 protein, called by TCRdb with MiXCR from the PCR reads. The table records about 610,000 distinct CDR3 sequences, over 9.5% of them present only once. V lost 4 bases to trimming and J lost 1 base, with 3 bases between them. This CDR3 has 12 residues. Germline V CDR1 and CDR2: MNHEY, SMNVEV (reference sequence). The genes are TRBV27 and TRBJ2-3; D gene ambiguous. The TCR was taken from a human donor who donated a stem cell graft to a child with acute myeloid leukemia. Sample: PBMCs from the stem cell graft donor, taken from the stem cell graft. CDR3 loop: CASSYGTDTQYF. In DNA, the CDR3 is TGTGCCAGCAGTTACGGCACAGATACGCAGTATTTT.